This TCR beta chain came from a study of spatial heterogeneity in lung cancer (dated by TCRdb to between 2018 and 2020). For context, the study as a whole: More beta-chain than alpha-chain transcripts were consistently detected, likely reflecting higher beta-chain transcript abundance. In tumor regions, TCR transcript counts showed a strong correlation with a T cell transcriptional module score derived from matched bulk RNA-seq. In the raw uncorrected reads, each unique combination of TCR and UMI appeared on average more than ten times. In non-small cell lung cancer, the study quantitatively compared TCR alpha and beta repertoires across several tumor regions, matched nontumor lung, and blood. TCR repertoire features were related to nonsynonymous mutation counts determined by whole-exome sequencing of tumor tissue. At surgery, 220 tumor regions, approximately 64 matched nontumor lung samples and 56 PBMC samples were TCR-sequenced for both alpha and beta chains. What the work shows at the level of the full study, not this receptor alone: Confirming at a functional level the hypothesis that regional TCRs recognize regional mutations was considered to require additional single-cell paired TCR alpha and beta sequencing. The tumor nonsynonymous mutation count correlated with the number of expanded intratumoral alpha and beta TCRs. The count of ubiquitous expanded TCRs correlated with the count of ubiquitous nonsynonymous mutations, and the count of regional expanded TCRs correlated with the count of regional nonsynonymous mutations. Estimated TCR-seq coverage of tumor T cells was only about 6.5% for alpha chains and about 12% for beta chains.

The sample's time point label, decoded: sample taken at primary tumor resection. Samples were obtained from over 70 patients with early-stage, untreated non-small cell lung cancer from the lung TRACERx cohort. TCR sequencing used whole RNA extracted from tumor and nontumor lung tissue, or from cryopreserved PBMC samples, without cell sorting. A patient was chosen for TCR sequencing only when enough RNA was available from at least two tumor regions. Tumor and adjacent nontumor lung specimens were reviewed by a lung pathologist before selection. Libraries were made using 5' RACE. The run used a NextSeq 500. To allow correction of PCR and sequencing errors, the TCR library protocol tagged every TCR cDNA molecule with a unique molecular identifier. The authors processed their data as follows. Decombinator tools were used for TCR identification, UMI-based error correction and CDR3 extraction. Expanded TCRs were defined as those above a frequency of 2 per 1,000, corresponding to the top 1% of the tumor frequency distribution. Expanded tumor TCRs were classed as regional if statistically deemed absent (corrected P<0.05) from at least one tumor region, otherwise ubiquitous. Rényi diversity was computed with the R vegan package after subsampling each repertoire 100 times to 5,000 TCRs. CDR3 similarity networks were constructed using string-kernel similarity of amino acid triplets, with links drawn between CDR3s whose pairwise similarity was above 0.82. The public reads were reanalyzed by TCRdb: fastp trimming at Q25, MiXCR alignment, in-frame beta chains only. Merged by CDR3 protein, the rows form single entries marked with the most common genes and DNA. These V and J calls originate from TCRdb's pipeline instead of the authors' own analysis. The sample profile shows about 7,900 distinct CDR3 sequences; about 7% of them were found once. Roughly a sixth of the sample is taken by the ten largest.

Germline trimming: 5 bases from V, 3 bases from J; junction bases outside gene matches: 3. From its cysteine to its phenylalanine, the CDR3 spans 13 amino acids. Solely the CDR3 DNA is kept, with 39 bases framed from the first base. CDR1 is given as SGHDT and CDR2 as YYEEEE, both from the germline V gene. This clonotype registers as medium-sized (0.01 to 0.1%) within its sample. The specificity of this receptor is unknown. Base qualities are not recorded, but no much larger clone differs from it by a single base. This TCR was sampled from a female donor with early-stage non-small cell lung cancer. The input for sequencing was lung tumor tissue, taken at surgery. The chain is assembled from TRBV5-6 and TRBJ2-5; TRBD1 aligns with 8 central bases. Here the CDR3 is given as CASRSGQEETQYF. The bases are TGTGCCAGCAGATCGGGACAGGAAGAGACCCAGTACTTC. Extended through the reference TRBV5-6 and TRBJ2-5 proteins, this CDR3 yields the full variable domain: DAGVTQSPTHLIKTRGQQVTLRCSPKSGHDTVSWYQQALGQGPQFIFQYYEEEERQRGNFPDRFSGHQFPNYSSELNVNALLLGDSALYLCASRSGQEETQYFGPGTRLLVL.